This T cell receptor (beta chain) originates from a study of blood T cell repertoires in COVID-19. The overall study: Sites in the United States, Italy and Spain provided acute and convalescent COVID-19 samples. The cDNA or gDNA used as material had been derived from T cells, B-cell-depleted T cells, or PBMCs.

In the authors' workflow: Estimates of nucleated cell counts were drawn from the amplification of reference gene primers. TCRdb's copy holds only in-frame clones and misses some; the assay was immunoSEQ multiplex PCR. The V and J calls and clone size are taken from that table; D and trimming were inferred from the DNA. The sample records 130,000 to 150,000 clones, roughly 88% being singletons. Seattle researchers signed up patients amid active infection and tracked them longitudinally. Losses at the gene ends were 2 bases for V and 2 bases for J; bases not matched to a gene: 8. Germline lookup yields CDR1 MNHEY and CDR2 SVGAGI. The CDR3 contains 16 residues.

The gene calls are TRBV6-5 and TRBJ2-5, with 7 bases that match TRBD2. This sequence originates from a woman aged 60-75 years with COVID-19, enrolled during active disease. Input material: peripheral blood. CDR3 protein: CASSYGSSGEQETQYF. In nucleotides, the CDR3 is TGTGCCAGCAGTTACGGTTCTAGCGGAGAACAAGAGACCCAGTACTTC.